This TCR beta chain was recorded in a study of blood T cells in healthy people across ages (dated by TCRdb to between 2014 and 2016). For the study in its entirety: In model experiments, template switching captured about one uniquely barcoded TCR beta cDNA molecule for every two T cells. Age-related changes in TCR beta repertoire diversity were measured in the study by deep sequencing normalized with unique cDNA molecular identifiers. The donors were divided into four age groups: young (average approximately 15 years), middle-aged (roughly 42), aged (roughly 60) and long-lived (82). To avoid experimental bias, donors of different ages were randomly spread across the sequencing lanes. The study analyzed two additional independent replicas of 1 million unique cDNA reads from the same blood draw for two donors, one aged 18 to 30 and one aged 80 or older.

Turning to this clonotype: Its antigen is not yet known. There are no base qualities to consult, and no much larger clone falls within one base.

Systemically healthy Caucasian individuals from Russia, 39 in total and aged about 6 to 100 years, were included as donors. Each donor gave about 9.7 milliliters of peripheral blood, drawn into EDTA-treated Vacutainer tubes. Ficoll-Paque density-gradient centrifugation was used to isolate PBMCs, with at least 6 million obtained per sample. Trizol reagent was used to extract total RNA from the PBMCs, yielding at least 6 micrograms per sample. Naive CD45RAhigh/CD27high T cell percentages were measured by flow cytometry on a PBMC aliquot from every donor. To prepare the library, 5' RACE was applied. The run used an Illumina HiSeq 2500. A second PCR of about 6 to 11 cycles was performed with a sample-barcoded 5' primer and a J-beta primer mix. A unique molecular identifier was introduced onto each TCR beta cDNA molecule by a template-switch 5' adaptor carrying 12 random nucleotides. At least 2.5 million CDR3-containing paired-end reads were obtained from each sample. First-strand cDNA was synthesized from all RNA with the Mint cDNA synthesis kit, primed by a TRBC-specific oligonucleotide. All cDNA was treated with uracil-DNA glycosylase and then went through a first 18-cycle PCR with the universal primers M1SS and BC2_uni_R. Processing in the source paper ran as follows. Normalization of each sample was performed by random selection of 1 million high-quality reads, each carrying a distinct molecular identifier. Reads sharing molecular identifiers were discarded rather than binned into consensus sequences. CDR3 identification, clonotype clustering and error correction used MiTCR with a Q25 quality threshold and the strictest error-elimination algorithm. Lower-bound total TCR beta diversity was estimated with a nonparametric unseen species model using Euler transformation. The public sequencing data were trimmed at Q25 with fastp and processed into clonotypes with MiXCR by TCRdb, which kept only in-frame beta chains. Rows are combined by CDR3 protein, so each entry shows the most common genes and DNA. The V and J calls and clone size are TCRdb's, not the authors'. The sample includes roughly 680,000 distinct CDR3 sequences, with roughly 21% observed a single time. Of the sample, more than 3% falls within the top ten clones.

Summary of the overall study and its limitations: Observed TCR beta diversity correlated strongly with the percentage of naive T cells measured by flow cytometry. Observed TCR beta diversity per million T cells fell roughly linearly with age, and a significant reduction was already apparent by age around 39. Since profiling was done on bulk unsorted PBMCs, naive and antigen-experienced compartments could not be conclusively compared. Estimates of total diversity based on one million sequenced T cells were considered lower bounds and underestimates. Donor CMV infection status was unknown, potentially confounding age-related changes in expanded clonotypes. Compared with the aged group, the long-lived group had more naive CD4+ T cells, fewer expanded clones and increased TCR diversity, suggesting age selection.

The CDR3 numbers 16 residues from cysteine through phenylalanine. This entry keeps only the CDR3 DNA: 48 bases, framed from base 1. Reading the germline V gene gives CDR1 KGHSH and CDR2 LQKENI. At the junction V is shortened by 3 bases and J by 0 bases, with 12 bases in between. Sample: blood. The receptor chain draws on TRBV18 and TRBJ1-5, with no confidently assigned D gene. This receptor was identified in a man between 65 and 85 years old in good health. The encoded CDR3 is CASSPQGWGSNQPQHF. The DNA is TGTGCCAGCTCACCCCAAGGATGGGGTAGCAATCAGCCCCAGCATTTT.